This paragraph covers one TCR beta chain sequence. Its antigen is unknown. The data are from a study of cytomegalovirus exposure and HLA in healthy donors. Germline V gene sequence: CDR1 MNHEY, CDR2 SVGAGI. The CDR3 loop spans 15 amino acids. After removal of 7 bases from V and 3 bases from J, the junction contained 9 bases not matched to a gene. Researchers ran the PCR with 60 Vbeta and 13 Jbeta primers. Repertoires were generated with immunoSEQ multiplex PCR, while TCRdb's copy carries only in-frame clones and drops some. Of about 62,000 clones in the sample, about 82% were seen once. Whole-study findings and limits: Follow-up analysis found HLA locus-dependent TCR association rates, highest for DRB1 and lowest for HLA-C.

The sequencing input was PBMCs. The sequence came from a young woman in good health and CMV-seronegative. The chain links TRBV6-5 to TRBJ2-7, with 10 positions matching TRBD1. The CDR3 loop is CASTKGGQGLYEQYF. Written as DNA, the CDR3 is TGTGCCAGCACCAAGGGGGGACAGGGGCTCTACGAGCAGTACTTC.